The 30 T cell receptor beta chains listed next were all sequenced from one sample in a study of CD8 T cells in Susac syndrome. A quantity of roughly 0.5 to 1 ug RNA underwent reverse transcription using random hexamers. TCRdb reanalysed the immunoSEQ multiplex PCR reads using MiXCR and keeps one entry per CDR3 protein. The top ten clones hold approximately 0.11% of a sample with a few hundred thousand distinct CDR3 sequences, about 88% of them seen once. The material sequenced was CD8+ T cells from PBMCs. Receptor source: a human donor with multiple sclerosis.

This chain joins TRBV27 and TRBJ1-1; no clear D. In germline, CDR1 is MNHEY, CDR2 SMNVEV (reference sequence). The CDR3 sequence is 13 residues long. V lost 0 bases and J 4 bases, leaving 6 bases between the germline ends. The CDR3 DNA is TGTGCCAGCAGTTTATCATGGAGCACTGAAGCTTTCTTT. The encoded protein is CASSLSWSTEAFF.

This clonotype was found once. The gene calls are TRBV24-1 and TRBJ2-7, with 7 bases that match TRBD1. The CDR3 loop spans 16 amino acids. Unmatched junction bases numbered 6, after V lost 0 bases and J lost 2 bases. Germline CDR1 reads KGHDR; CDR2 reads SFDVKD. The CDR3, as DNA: TGTGCCACCAGTGATTTGTCGGGACAGAACCCCTACGAGCAGTACTTC. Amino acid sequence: CATSDLSGQNPYEQYF.

The CDR3 DNA is TGTGCCAGCAGCGTGGGACCGGGACAGGGTATCCACGAGCAGTACTTC. Amino acid sequence: CASSVGPGQGIHEQYF. The V gene is TRBV11-2, the J gene TRBJ2-7; 9 bases fit TRBD1. Germline trimming cut 5 bases from V and 5 bases from J; bases unmatched to any gene: 13. This CDR3 is 16 amino acids long. Germline assignment: CDR1 SGHAT and CDR2 FQNNGV.

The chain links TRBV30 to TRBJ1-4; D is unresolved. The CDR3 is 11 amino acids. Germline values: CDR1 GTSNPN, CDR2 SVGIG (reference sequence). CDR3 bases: TGTGCGCAAACTCGACGGGAAAAACTGTTTTTT. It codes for CAQTRREKLFF.

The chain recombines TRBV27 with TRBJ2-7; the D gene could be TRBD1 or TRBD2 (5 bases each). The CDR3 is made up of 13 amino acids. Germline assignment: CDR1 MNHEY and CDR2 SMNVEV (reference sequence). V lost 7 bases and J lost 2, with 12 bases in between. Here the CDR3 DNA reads TGTGCCAGCAAGCCTGGGACGGCCTACGAGCAGTACTTC. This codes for CASKPGTAYEQYF.

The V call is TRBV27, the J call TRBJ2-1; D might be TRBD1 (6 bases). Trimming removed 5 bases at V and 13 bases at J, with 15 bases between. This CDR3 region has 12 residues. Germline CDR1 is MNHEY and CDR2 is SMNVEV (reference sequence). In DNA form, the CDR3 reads TGTGCCAGCAGTACCAAACTCGGGACACAGTTCTTC. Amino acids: CASSTKLGTQFF.

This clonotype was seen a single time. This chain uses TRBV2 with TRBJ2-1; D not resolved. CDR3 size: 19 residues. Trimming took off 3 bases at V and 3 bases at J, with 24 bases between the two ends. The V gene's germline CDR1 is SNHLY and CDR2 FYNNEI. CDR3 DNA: TGTGCCAGCAGTGAGGCGGTAACCTCCTTTCGAGCTAGCTACAATGAGCAGTTCTTC. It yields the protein CASSEAVTSFRASYNEQFF.

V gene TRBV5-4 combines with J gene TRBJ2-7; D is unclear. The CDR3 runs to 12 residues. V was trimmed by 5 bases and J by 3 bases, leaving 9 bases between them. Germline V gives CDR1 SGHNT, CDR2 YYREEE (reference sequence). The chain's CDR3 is CASSGPNYEQYF. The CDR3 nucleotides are TGTGCCAGCAGTGGACCTAACTACGAGCAGTACTTC.

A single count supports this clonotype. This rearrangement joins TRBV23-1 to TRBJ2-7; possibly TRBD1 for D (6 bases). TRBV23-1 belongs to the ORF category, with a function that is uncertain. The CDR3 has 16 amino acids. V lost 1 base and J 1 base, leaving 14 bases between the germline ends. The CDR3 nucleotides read TGCGCCAGCAGTCAATTTTCCTCGGACAGATCCTACGAGCAGTACTTC. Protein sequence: CASSQFSSDRSYEQYF.

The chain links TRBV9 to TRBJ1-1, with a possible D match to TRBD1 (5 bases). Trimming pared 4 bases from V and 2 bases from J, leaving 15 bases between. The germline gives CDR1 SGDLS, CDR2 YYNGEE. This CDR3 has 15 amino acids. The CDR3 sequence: CASSLRDSLNTEAFF. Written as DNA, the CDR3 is TGTGCCAGCAGCCTCCGGGACTCCTTAAACACTGAAGCTTTCTTT. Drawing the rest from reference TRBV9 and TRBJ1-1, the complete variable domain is DSGVTQTPKHLITATGQRVTLRCSPRSGDLSVYWYQQSLDQGLQFLIQYYNGEERAKGNILERFSAQQFPDLHSELNLSSLELGDSALYFCASSLRDSLNTEAFFGQGTRLTVV.

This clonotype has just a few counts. CDR3 nucleotides: TGTGCCAGCAGTCCTGATACTGAAGCTTTCTTT. It is translated as CASSPDTEAFF. This sequence joins TRBV7-9 and TRBJ1-1, with unresolved D. This CDR3 is 11 amino acids long. The germline V and J ends were trimmed by 6 bases and 5 bases, with 7 bases remaining between them. Germline CDR1 is SEHNR and CDR2 is FQNEAQ (reference sequence).

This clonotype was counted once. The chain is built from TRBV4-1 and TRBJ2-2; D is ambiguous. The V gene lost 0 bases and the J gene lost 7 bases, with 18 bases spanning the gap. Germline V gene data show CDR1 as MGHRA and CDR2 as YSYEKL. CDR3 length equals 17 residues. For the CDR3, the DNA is TGCGCCAGCAGCCAAGAGTTTGGGTTCTGGAGAAACGGGGAGCTGTTTTTT. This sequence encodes CASSQEFGFWRNGELFF.

CDR3 in amino acids: CASSPWTSGTIQYF. The CDR3 nucleotides are TGTGCCAGCAGTCCCTGGACTAGCGGGACGATTCAGTACTTC. V gene TRBV27 combines with J gene TRBJ2-4; 12 bases are a match to TRBD2. J gave up 10 bases and V 5 bases, and 6 bases lay outside the gene matches. This CDR3 is 14 amino acids long. Germline CDR1 MNHEY, CDR2 SMNVEV (reference sequence).

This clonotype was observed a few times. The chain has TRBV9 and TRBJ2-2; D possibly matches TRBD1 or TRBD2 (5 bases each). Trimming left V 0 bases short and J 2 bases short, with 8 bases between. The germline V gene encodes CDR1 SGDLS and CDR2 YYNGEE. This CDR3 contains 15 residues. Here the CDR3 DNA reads TGTGCCAGCAGCGTAGCCGGGGCTAACACCGGGGAGCTGTTTTTT. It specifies CASSVAGANTGELFF.

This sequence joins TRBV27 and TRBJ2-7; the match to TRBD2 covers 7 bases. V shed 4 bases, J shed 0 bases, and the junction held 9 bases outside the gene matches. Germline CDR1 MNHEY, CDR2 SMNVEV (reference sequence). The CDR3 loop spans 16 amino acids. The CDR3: CASSYGAGEISYEQYF. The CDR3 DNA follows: TGTGCCAGCAGTTACGGGGCGGGAGAGATCTCCTACGAGCAGTACTTC.

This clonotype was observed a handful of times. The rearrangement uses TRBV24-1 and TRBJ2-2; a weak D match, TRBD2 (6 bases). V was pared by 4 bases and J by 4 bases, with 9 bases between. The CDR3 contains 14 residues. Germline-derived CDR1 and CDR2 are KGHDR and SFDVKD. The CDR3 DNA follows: TGTGCCACCAGTGAGGCCGGGGGCACCGGGGAGCTGTTTTTT. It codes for CATSEAGGTGELFF.

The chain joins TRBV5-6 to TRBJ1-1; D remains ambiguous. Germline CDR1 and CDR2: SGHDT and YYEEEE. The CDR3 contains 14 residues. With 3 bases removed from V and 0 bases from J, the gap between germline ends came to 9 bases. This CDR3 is CASSSRELNTEAFF. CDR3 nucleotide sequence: TGTGCCAGCAGCTCCCGGGAACTGAACACTGAAGCTTTCTTT. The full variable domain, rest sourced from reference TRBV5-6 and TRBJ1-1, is DAGVTQSPTHLIKTRGQQVTLRCSPKSGHDTVSWYQQALGQGPQFIFQYYEEEERQRGNFPDRFSGHQFPNYSSELNVNALLLGDSALYLCASSSRELNTEAFFGQGTRLTVV.

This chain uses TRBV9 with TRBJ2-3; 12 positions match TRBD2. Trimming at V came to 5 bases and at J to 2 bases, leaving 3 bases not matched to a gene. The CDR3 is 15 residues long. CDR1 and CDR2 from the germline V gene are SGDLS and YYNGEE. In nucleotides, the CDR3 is TGTGCCAGCAGTCCTAGCGGGAGGGACACAGATACGCAGTATTTT. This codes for CASSPSGRDTDTQYF.

This chain's CDR3 is CASSQVHGFGGAYQETQYF. The CDR3, as DNA: TGTGCCAGCAGCCAAGTCCATGGGTTCGGGGGGGCGTACCAAGAGACCCAGTACTTC. This chain connects TRBV4-2 to TRBJ2-5; 8 positions match TRBD2. Germline CDR1 reads LGHNA; CDR2 reads YNFKEQ. V shed 1 base, J shed 0 bases, and the junction held 13 bases outside the gene matches. This CDR3 comprises 19 residues.

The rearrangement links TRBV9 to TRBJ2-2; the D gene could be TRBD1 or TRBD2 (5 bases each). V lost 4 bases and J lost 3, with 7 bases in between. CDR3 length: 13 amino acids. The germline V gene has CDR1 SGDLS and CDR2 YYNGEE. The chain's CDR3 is CASSRGDTGELFF. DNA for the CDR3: TGTGCCAGCAGCCGAGGGGACACCGGGGAGCTGTTTTTT.

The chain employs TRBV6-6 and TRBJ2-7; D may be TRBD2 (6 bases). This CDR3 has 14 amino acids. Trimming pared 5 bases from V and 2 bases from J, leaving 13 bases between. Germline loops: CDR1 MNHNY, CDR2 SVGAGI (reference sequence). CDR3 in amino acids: CASSPPSETYEQYF. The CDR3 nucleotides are TGTGCCAGCAGTCCCCCTAGCGAGACCTACGAGCAGTACTTC.

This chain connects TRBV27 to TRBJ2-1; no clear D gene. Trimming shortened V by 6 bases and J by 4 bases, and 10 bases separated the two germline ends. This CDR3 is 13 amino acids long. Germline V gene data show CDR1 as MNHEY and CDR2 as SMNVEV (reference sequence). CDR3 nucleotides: TGTGCCAGCAGGGTCTCTTTTTACAATGAGCAGTTCTTC. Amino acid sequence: CASRVSFYNEQFF.

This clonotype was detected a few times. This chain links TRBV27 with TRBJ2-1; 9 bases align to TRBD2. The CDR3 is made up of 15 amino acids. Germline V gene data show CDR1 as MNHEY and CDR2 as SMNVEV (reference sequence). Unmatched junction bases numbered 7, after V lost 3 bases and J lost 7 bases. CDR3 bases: TGTGCCAGCAGTTTTCCTAGCGGGACTGGTAATGAGCAGTTCTTC. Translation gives CASSFPSGTGNEQFF.

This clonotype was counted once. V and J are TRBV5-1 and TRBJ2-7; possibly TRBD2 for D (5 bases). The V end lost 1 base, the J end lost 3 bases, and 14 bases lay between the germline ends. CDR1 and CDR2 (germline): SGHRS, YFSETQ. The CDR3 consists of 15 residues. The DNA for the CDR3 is TGCGCCAGCAGCTTGTCCAGCGGCCGCGACTACGAGCAGTACTTC. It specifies CASSLSSGRDYEQYF.

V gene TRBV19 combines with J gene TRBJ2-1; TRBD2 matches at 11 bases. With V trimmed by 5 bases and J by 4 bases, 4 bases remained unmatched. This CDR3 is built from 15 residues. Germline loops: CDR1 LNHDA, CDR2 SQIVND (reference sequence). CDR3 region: CASSRLAGKYNEQFF. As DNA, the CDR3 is TGTGCCAGTAGTCGACTAGCGGGAAAATACAATGAGCAGTTCTTC.

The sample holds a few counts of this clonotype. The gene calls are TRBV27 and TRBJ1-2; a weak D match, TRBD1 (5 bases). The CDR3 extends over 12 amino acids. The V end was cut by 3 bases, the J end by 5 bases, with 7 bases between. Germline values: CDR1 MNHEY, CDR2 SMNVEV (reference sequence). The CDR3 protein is CASSFQGYGYTF. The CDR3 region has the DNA TGTGCCAGCAGTTTCCAGGGTTATGGCTACACCTTC.

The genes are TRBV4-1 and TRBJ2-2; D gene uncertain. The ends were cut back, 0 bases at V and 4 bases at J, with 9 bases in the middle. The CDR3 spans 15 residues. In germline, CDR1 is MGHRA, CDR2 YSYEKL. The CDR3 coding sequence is TGCGCCAGCAGCCAAGATATCCGAGCCACCGGGGAGCTGTTTTTT. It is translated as CASSQDIRATGELFF.

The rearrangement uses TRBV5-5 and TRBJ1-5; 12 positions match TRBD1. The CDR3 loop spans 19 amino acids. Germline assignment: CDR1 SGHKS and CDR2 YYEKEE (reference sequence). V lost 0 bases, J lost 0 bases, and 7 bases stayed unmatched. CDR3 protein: CASSLGPGQGANSNQPQHF. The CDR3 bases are TGTGCCAGCAGCTTGGGTCCGGGACAGGGGGCAAATAGCAATCAGCCCCAGCATTTT.

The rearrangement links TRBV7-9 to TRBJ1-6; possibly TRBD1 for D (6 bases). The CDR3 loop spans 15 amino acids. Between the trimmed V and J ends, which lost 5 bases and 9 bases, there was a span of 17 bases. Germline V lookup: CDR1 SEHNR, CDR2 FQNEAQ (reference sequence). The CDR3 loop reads CASSNFTGKLSPLHF. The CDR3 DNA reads TGTGCCAGCAGCAACTTTACAGGGAAACTTTCACCCCTCCACTTT.

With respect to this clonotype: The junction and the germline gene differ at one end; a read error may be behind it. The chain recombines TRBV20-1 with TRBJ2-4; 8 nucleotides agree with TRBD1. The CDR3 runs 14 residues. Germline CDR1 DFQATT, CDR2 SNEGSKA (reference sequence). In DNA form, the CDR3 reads TGCGGTGCTTTAGGACAGGGCTCCGAAAACATTCAGTACTTC. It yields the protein CGALGQGSENIQYF.